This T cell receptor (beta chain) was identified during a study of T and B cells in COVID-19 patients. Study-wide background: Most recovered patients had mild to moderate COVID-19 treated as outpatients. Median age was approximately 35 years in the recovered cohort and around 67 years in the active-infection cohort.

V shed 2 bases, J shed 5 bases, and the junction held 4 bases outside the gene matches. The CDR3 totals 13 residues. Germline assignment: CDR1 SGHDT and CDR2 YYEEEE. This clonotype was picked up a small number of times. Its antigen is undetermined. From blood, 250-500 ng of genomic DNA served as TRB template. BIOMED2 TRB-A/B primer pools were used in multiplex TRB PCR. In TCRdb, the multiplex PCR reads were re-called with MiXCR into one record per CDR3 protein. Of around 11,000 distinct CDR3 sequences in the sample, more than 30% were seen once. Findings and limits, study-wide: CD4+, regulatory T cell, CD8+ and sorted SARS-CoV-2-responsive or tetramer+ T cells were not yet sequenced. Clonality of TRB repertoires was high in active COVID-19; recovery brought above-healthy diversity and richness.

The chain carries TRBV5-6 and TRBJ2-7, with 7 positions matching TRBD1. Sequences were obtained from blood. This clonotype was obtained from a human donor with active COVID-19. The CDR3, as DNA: TGTGCCAGCAGCTTAAAGGGGGCCGACGAGCAGTACTTC. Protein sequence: CASSLKGADEQYF. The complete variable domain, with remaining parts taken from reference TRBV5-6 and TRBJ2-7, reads DAGVTQSPTHLIKTRGQQVTLRCSPKSGHDTVSWYQQALGQGPQFIFQYYEEEERQRGNFPDRFSGHQFPNYSSELNVNALLLGDSALYLCASSLKGADEQYFGPGTRLTVT.